This paragraph covers one T cell receptor beta chain sequence. This specimen belongs to a study of blood T cell repertoires in COVID-19. V gave up 1 base and J gave up 6 bases; unmatched junction bases: 2. Germline V gene sequence: CDR1 LNHDA, CDR2 SQIVND (reference sequence). This CDR3 spans 13 amino acids. In the authors' workflow: Reference gene primer amplification yielded estimated nucleated cell counts. TCRdb keeps only in-frame clones here, not all; method: immunoSEQ multiplex PCR. The V and J calls and the clone size are those of that table, but D and trimming were determined from the DNA. The sample has 100,000 to 150,000 clones, roughly 80% seen once.

This chain links TRBV19 with TRBJ2-7, with TRBD2 matching over 8 bases. This clonotype was sampled from a man older than 75 with COVID-19, enrolled during active disease. The specimen sequenced was peripheral blood. The CDR3 bases are TGTGCCAGTAGTATAGGGACTAGCCGCGAGCAGTACTTC. This encodes CASSIGTSREQYF.